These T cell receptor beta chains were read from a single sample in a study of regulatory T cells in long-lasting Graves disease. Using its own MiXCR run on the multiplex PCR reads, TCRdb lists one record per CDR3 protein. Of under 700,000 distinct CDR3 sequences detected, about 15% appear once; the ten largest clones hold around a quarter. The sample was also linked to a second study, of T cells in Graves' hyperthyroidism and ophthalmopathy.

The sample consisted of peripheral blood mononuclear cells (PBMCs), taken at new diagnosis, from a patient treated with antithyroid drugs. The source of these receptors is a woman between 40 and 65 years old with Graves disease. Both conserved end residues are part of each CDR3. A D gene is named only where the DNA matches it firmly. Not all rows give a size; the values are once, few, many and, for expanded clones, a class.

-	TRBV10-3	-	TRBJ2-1	CAIRSTDYNEQFF	TGTGCCATCAGGTCGACAGACTACAATGAGCAGTTCTTC
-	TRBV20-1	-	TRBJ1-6	CSGVGDPNSPLHF	TGCAGTGGGGTTGGAGACCCTAATTCACCCCTCCACTTT
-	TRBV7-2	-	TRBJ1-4	CASSWGGANEKLFF	TGTGCCAGCAGCTGGGGGGGGGCGAATGAAAAACTGTTTTTT
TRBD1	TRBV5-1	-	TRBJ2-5	CASSLGTESVETQYF	TGCGCCAGCAGCCTCGGGACAGAGTCGGTGGAGACCCAGTACTTC
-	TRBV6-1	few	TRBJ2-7	CASSEVENSKWYF	TGTGCCAGCAGTGAAGTGGAGAACAGTAAATGGTACTTC
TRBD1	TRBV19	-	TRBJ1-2	CASSITGQANYGYTF	TGTGCCAGTAGTATTACGGGACAGGCTAACTATGGCTACACCTTC
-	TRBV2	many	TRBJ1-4	CASGSLIGEKLFF	TGTGCCAGCGGATCCCTTATCGGAGAAAAACTGTTTTTT
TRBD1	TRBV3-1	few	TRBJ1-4	CASSQTRQGTVFF	TGTGCCAGCAGCCAAACACGACAGGGAACGGTGTTTTTT
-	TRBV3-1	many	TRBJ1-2	CASSQRGNGYTF	TGTGCCAGCAGCCAAAGGGGGAATGGCTACACCTTC
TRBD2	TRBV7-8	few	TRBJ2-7	CASSLGGSGGTYEQYF	TGTGCCAGCAGCTTAGGGGGGTCGGGGGGGACCTACGAGCAGTACTTC
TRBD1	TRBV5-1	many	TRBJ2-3	CASRQNQGAVTDTQYF	TGCGCCAGCAGGCAGAACCAGGGGGCTGTAACAGATACGCAGTATTTT
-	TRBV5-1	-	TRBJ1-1	CASSTWEGPSEAFF	TGCGCCAGCAGCACCTGGGAGGGCCCCTCTGAAGCTTTCTTT
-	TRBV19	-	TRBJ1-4	CASSIEATEKLFF	TGTGCCAGTAGTATAGAGGCGACTGAAAAACTGTTTTTT
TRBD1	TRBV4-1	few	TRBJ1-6	CASSQRDRDNSPLHF	TGCGCCAGCAGCCAACGGGACAGAGATAATTCACCCCTCCACTTT